The 32 T cell receptor beta chains presented below share a single source sample, sequenced in a study of identifying expanded T cells in peripheral blood. This table comes from immunoSEQ multiplex PCR, and its TCRdb copy is limited to in-frame clones, with some not included. Altogether some 100,000 clones are present, 87% being singletons, with the ten largest covering 17%. The sequenced sample was blood. Receptor source: a person between 18 and 70 years old in good health.

The chain is built from TRBV7-2 and TRBJ1-2; possible D gene TRBD1, 6 bases. CDR3 size: 14 residues. Germline V gives CDR1 SGHTA, CDR2 FQGNSA. Trimming took off 0 bases at V and 4 bases at J, with 9 bases between the two ends. The CDR3 DNA follows: TGTGCCAGCAGCTTAGCCGGCAGGGGCTATGGCTACACCTTC. It is translated as CASSLAGRGYGYTF.

The chain's CDR3 is CASSLGRAYEQYF. The CDR3 DNA sequence: TGTGCCAGCAGCTTAGGCCGGGCCTACGAGCAGTACTTC. The chain couples TRBV13 to TRBJ2-7; D gene uncertain. The CDR3 contains 13 residues. V was shortened by 0 bases and J by 2 bases, with 5 bases between the two germline ends. The germline V gene encodes CDR1 PRHDT and CDR2 FYEKMQ (reference sequence).

V gene TRBV25-1 combines with J gene TRBJ1-1, with unresolved D. Germline lookup yields CDR1 MGHDK and CDR2 SYGVNS. Trimming took off 8 bases at V and 0 bases at J, with 10 bases between the two ends. CDR3 length: 13 residues. The CDR3 loop reads CASVTPMNTEAFF. DNA of the CDR3: TGTGCCAGCGTAACTCCCATGAACACTGAAGCTTTCTTT.

V and J are TRBV11-2 and TRBJ2-7, with D perhaps matching TRBD1 (5 bases). With 3 bases removed from V and 3 bases from J, the gap between germline ends came to 9 bases. The CDR3 is 13 residues long. CDR1 and CDR2 from the germline V gene are SGHAT and FQNNGV. In DNA form, the CDR3 reads TGTGCCAGCAGCTTGGGGCAACTCTACGAGCAGTACTTC. This encodes CASSLGQLYEQYF.

The CDR3 bases are TGTGCCAGCAGTATCTTGCTAAATTCACCCCTCCACTTT. Translating gives CASSILLNSPLHF. This chain connects TRBV27 to TRBJ1-6; D gene ambiguous. The germline gives CDR1 MNHEY, CDR2 SMNVEV (reference sequence). The CDR3 length is 13 residues. V lost 5 bases and J 7 bases, leaving 9 bases between the germline ends.

This chain joins TRBV19 and TRBJ2-2; D ambiguous. The CDR3 has 16 residues. Trimming shortened V by 3 bases and J by 0 bases, and 11 bases separated the two germline ends. Germline lookup yields CDR1 LNHDA and CDR2 SQIVND (reference sequence). This chain's CDR3 is CASSIWQSANTGELFF. For the CDR3, the DNA is TGTGCCAGTAGTATCTGGCAATCCGCGAACACCGGGGAGCTGTTTTTT.

This clone showed up just a few times. V usage is TRBV30 and J usage is TRBJ1-2; D is perhaps TRBD1 (6 bases). The CDR3 runs 13 residues. With 0 bases removed from V and 4 bases from J, the gap between germline ends came to 9 bases. Germline-derived CDR1 and CDR2 are GTSNPN and SVGIG (reference sequence). CDR3: CAWSVGGIYGYTF. The CDR3 coding sequence is TGTGCCTGGAGTGTAGGGGGGATCTATGGCTACACCTTC.

The CDR3 DNA is TGCGCCAGCAGCCCGGGACTCGACACAGATACGCAGTATTTT. This translates into CASSPGLDTDTQYF. The genes are TRBV5-1 and TRBJ2-3; D may be TRBD2 (6 bases). The CDR3 is 14 residues long. CDR1 is SGHRS and CDR2 is YFSETQ in the germline V gene. Trimming removed 4 bases at V and 2 bases at J, with 11 bases between.

This sequence joins TRBV7-2 and TRBJ1-2, with no clear D. This CDR3 is built from 13 residues. V gave up 3 bases and J gave up 4 bases, with 9 bases separating them. Germline V lookup: CDR1 SGHTA, CDR2 FQGNSA. CDR3 nucleotide sequence: TGTGCCAGCAGCTTCAGCTCCCTCTATGGCTACACCTTC. This encodes CASSFSSLYGYTF.

The chain recombines TRBV7-2 with TRBJ1-2, with D tentatively TRBD1 (6 bases). The CDR3 sequence is 19 residues long. The germline CDR1 and CDR2 sequences are SGHTA and FQGNSA. The V and J ends lost 3 bases and 6 bases respectively, with 29 bases between them. The CDR3, as DNA: TGTGCCAGCAGCTTTGACCCGACACAGGGTTCCGGTGGGTTTGATGGCTACACCTTC. It encodes CASSFDPTQGSGGFDGYTF.

This chain uses TRBV5-1 with TRBJ2-7; 10 positions agree with TRBD1. Losses at the gene ends were 4 bases for V and 2 bases for J; bases not matched to a gene: 3. The CDR3 totals 14 residues. Looked up from germline, CDR1 is SGHRS and CDR2 is YFSETQ. The CDR3 reads CASSGQGGPYEQYF. CDR3 nucleotide sequence: TGCGCCAGCAGCGGACAGGGGGGGCCCTACGAGCAGTACTTC.

This CDR3 is CASTLNPFRGHGKEQYF. CDR3 sequence (DNA): TGTGCCAGCACCCTAAACCCTTTCAGGGGTCACGGTAAAGAGCAGTACTTC. The J gene is TRBJ2-7, the V gene TRBV27; D might be TRBD1 (6 bases). The CDR3 totals 17 residues. V was cut by 7 bases and J by 7 bases, with 29 bases left in between. The germline V gene has CDR1 MNHEY and CDR2 SMNVEV (reference sequence).

The chain uses TRBV4-1 and TRBJ1-6; D is unclear. This CDR3 has 18 residues. V was cut by 1 base and J by 6 bases, with 19 bases left in between. In germline, CDR1 is MGHRA, CDR2 YSYEKL. CDR3 amino acids: CASSQVGAFQTTNSPLHF. The CDR3 DNA sequence: TGCGCCAGCAGCCAAGTGGGAGCCTTCCAGACAACTAATTCACCCCTCCACTTT.

V and J are TRBV2 and TRBJ2-7; the D gene is possibly TRBD1 (5 bases). V lost 6 bases, J lost 0 bases, and 15 bases lay in between. Looked up from germline, CDR1 is SNHLY and CDR2 is FYNNEI. The CDR3 length is 15 residues. The CDR3 DNA sequence: TGTGCCAGCAGCGCCCACAGGACAAGCTCCTACGAGCAGTACTTC. Protein product: CASSAHRTSSYEQYF.

The chain recombines TRBV5-1 with TRBJ2-3; TRBD2 agrees at 12 bases. The J segment lost 5 bases and the V segment lost 0 bases, leaving 7 bases of the junction unmatched. The germline V gene encodes CDR1 SGHRS and CDR2 YFSETQ. This CDR3 spans 17 amino acids. CDR3 in DNA: TGCGCCAGCAGCTTGGCTAGCGGGGGGGCCTCGATAGATACGCAGTATTTT. Residues: CASSLASGGASIDTQYF.

The chain joins TRBV9 to TRBJ2-1; TRBD1 aligns across 7 bases. This CDR3 is 15 amino acids long. From germline, CDR1 is SGDLS and CDR2 YYNGEE. Losses at the gene ends were 0 bases for V and 5 bases for J; bases not matched to a gene: 5. CDR3 sequence: CASSVAPGQNNEQFF. DNA for the CDR3: TGTGCCAGCAGCGTAGCTCCGGGACAGAACAATGAGCAGTTCTTC.

This clone has just one count. The V call is TRBV21-1, the J call TRBJ1-1; TRBD1 is the table's D call and was not checked against the DNA. TRBV21-1 is tagged as a pseudogene. This CDR3 is built from 14 residues. This CDR3 is CASSRTYLNTEAFF. CDR3 nucleotide sequence: TGTGCCAGCAGCAGGACATACCTTAACACTGAAGCTTTCTTT.

V usage is TRBV30 and J usage is TRBJ1-2; D is possibly TRBD1 (5 bases). The length of the CDR3 is 13 residues. V lost 3 bases, J lost 8 bases, and 16 bases lay in between. Germline values: CDR1 GTSNPN, CDR2 SVGIG (reference sequence). The CDR3 loop is CAWSGGRGRGYTF. CDR3 bases: TGTGCCTGGAGCGGAGGGAGGGGAAGGGGCTACACCTTC. The whole variable domain, remainder taken from reference TRBV30 and TRBJ1-2, is SQTIHQWPATLVQPVGSPLSLECTVEGTSNPNLYWYRQAAGRGLQLLFYSVGIGQISSEVPQNLSASRPQDRQFILSSKKLLLSDSGFYLCAWSGGRGRGYTFGSGTRLTVV.

This clone appeared a single time. The rearrangement joins TRBV7-2 to TRBJ1-3; D remains unclear. There are 16 residues in the CDR3. Trimming removed 2 bases at V and 0 bases at J, with 11 bases between. CDR1 and CDR2 (germline): SGHTA, FQGNSA. The CDR3 loop is CASSLWDTSSGNTIYF. In DNA form, the CDR3 reads TGTGCCAGCAGCTTATGGGATACCAGCTCTGGAAACACCATATATTTT.

The CDR3 here is CASSALGGDRPQHF. In DNA form, the CDR3 reads TGTGCCAGCAGTGCGTTGGGCGGGGACCGGCCCCAGCATTTT. The chain carries TRBV25-1 and TRBJ1-5; tentatively, D is TRBD1 (5 bases). CDR1 MGHDK and CDR2 SYGVNS come from the germline V gene. The CDR3 totals 14 residues. V gave up 4 bases and J gave up 9 bases, with 16 bases separating them.

V is TRBV6-5 and J is TRBJ2-5; 8 bases map to TRBD2. CDR3 length: 15 residues. CDR1 MNHEY and CDR2 SVGAGI come from the germline V gene. With 2 bases clipped from V and 7 bases from J, the junction kept 9 bases outside the gene matches. The DNA of the CDR3 is TGTGCCAGCAGTTACAGACATAACCTAGCGGGGACCCAGTACTTC. Protein product: CASSYRHNLAGTQYF.

V gene TRBV7-2 combines with J gene TRBJ2-3; 11 bases map to TRBD2. V shed 4 bases, J shed 3 bases, and the junction held 6 bases outside the gene matches. The CDR3 runs to 16 residues. CDR1 is SGHTA, CDR2 FQGNSA, per germline. CDR3: CASSSLAGGGTDTQYF. The CDR3 nucleotides read TGTGCCAGCAGCTCTCTAGCGGGGGGCGGGACAGATACGCAGTATTTT.

The chain employs TRBV5-4 and TRBJ2-1; D perhaps matches TRBD2 (6 bases). V lost 5 bases and J 8 bases, leaving 8 bases between the germline ends. There are 11 residues in the CDR3. Per germline, CDR1 SGHNT and CDR2 YYREEE (reference sequence). CDR3 amino acids: CASREGYEQFF. The CDR3 nucleotides read TGTGCCAGCAGGGAGGGTTATGAGCAGTTCTTC.

Only a few counts were recorded for this clone. The chain couples TRBV13 to TRBJ2-1, with 13 bases identical to TRBD2. CDR1 is PRHDT, CDR2 FYEKMQ, per germline (reference sequence). V dropped 5 bases and J dropped 13; count of bases not matched to a gene: 5. The CDR3 contains 13 residues. In DNA, the CDR3 is TGTGCCAGCAGCACGGGACTAGCGGGGAGCCAGTTCTTC. This codes for CASSTGLAGSQFF.

The chain has TRBV25-1 and TRBJ1-4; 8 bases align to TRBD1. After removal of 6 bases from V and 8 bases from J, the junction contained 5 bases not matched to a gene. The germline V gene has CDR1 MGHDK and CDR2 SYGVNS. The CDR3 length is 13 residues. The DNA for the CDR3 is TGTGCCAGCAGGGACAGGGTGACGGAAAAACTGTTTTTT. It translates to CASRDRVTEKLFF.

The chain is built from TRBV4-1 and TRBJ2-1; unclear D gene. Trimming cost V 4 bases and J 4 bases, with 8 bases left between them. The CDR3 has 13 residues. Germline V gives CDR1 MGHRA, CDR2 YSYEKL. The CDR3 DNA sequence: TGCGCCAGCAGCCCCGGACCGTACAATGAGCAGTTCTTC. Protein: CASSPGPYNEQFF.

This chain uses TRBV5-1 with TRBJ1-4; possible D gene TRBD1, 5 bases. Germline V gene data show CDR1 as SGHRS and CDR2 as YFSETQ. The V end was cut by 0 bases, the J end by 7 bases, with 16 bases between. CDR3 size: 16 residues. The CDR3 nucleotides read TGCGCCAGCAGCTTGGAACAGGCCAGGGCCTCTGAAAAACTGTTTTTT. Amino acid sequence: CASSLEQARASEKLFF.

The rearrangement links TRBV6-6 to TRBJ1-2; a possible D gene is TRBD1 (6 bases). V dropped 5 bases and J dropped 4 bases, with 11 bases sitting between them. From germline, CDR1 is MNHNY and CDR2 SVGAGI (reference sequence). The CDR3 length is 13 residues. The chain's CDR3 is CASSPRDTYGYTF. Here the CDR3 DNA reads TGTGCCAGCAGTCCTCGGGACACCTATGGCTACACCTTC.

The chain employs TRBV14 and TRBJ2-7; the D gene is possibly TRBD2 (5 bases). Per germline, CDR1 SGHDN and CDR2 FVKESK. The CDR3 runs 14 residues. The V gene lost 4 bases and the J gene lost 0 bases, with 10 bases spanning the gap. The CDR3 reads CASSPRTGSYEQYF. The CDR3 region has the DNA TGTGCCAGCAGCCCCCGGACTGGCTCCTACGAGCAGTACTTC. Drawing the rest from reference TRBV14 and TRBJ2-7, the complete variable domain is EAGVTQFPSHSVIEKGQTVTLRCDPISGHDNLYWYRRVMGKEIKFLLHFVKESKQDESGMPNNRFLAERTGGTYSTLKVQPAELEDSGVYFCASSPRTGSYEQYFGPGTRLTVT.

J is TRBJ1-6 and V is TRBV6-5; D gene uncertain. The CDR3 is made up of 13 amino acids. CDR1 and CDR2 from the germline V gene are MNHEY and SVGAGI. Trimming stripped 1 base from V and 5 bases from J, with 3 bases between. In DNA, the CDR3 is TGTGCCAGCAGTTACTTCAATAATTCACCCCTCCACTTT. This translates into CASSYFNNSPLHF.

This chain joins TRBV7-2 and TRBJ1-3; D possibly corresponds to TRBD1 (6 bases). V lost 4 bases and J 2 bases, leaving 12 bases between the germline ends. CDR3 length: 15 amino acids. Germline CDR1 SGHTA, CDR2 FQGNSA. In DNA, the CDR3 is TGTGCCAGCAGCTCATCAGGGGTCACTGGAAACACCATATATTTT. Protein sequence: CASSSSGVTGNTIYF.

This clone was detected once. The rearrangement uses TRBV28 and TRBJ2-7; D is ambiguous. Deletions cut 6 bases from V and 2 bases from J, with 11 bases between. Per germline, CDR1 MDHEN and CDR2 SYDVKM. The CDR3 runs to 13 residues. The CDR3 coding sequence is TGTGCCAGCAGACCACCAGGACCCTACGAGCAGTACTTC. Protein: CASRPPGPYEQYF.